This T cell receptor (beta chain) is drawn from a study of shared clonotypes between healthy human individuals. Trimming removed 4 bases from V and 4 bases from J, with 18 bases in between. The CDR3 is made up of 15 amino acids. Germline V gene data show CDR1 as SGHNT and CDR2 as YYREEE (reference sequence). It was at deep level that the assay was run. Profiling relied on immunoSEQ multiplex PCR, and the TCRdb table lists in-frame clones only, not all of them. Seen here are around 2,000,000 clones, 85% to 95% observed once, and the top ten hold 0.13%. Sample: naive CD4+ T cells sorted from blood. As to subset: CD45RA+ positively selected. This receptor was obtained from a man between 18 and 35 years old in good health. The chain carries TRBV5-4 and TRBJ2-7; tentative D call: TRBD1 (6 bases). CDR3 protein: CASSPRQGFLYEQYF. DNA for the CDR3: TGTGCCAGCAGCCCGAGGCAGGGGTTTCTTTACGAGCAGTACTTC.